The 23 T cell receptor beta chains reported below all come from one sample, sequenced in a study of blood T cell repertoires in COVID-19. Assay used: immunoSEQ multiplex PCR; TCRdb lists only in-frame clones, some missing. The table records fewer than 300,000 clones, approximately 90% of them present only once. Sequenced input: peripheral blood. The receptors originated from a man aged 45-65 years with COVID-19, enrolled during active disease.

V and J are TRBV18 and TRBJ1-1; possible D gene TRBD1, 5 bases. The germline V gene encodes CDR1 KGHSH and CDR2 LQKENI. Trimming shortened V by 10 bases and J by 1 base, and 16 bases separated the two germline ends. The CDR3 has 14 residues. The CDR3 DNA sequence: TGTGCCACCATCCCGGGGGGGAAGAACACTGAAGCTTTCTTT. Its protein product is CATIPGGKNTEAFF.

The gene calls are TRBV19 and TRBJ2-5, with D possibly TRBD2 on 6 matching bases. The CDR3 has 15 residues. Trimming took 3 bases from V and 0 from J, leaving 11 bases between them. Germline V lookup: CDR1 LNHDA, CDR2 SQIVND (reference sequence). CDR3 loop: CASSIFWGDQETQYF. CDR3 sequence (DNA): TGTGCCAGTAGTATCTTTTGGGGGGACCAAGAGACCCAGTACTTC.

V is TRBV4-3 and J is TRBJ1-1; D not certain. From germline, CDR1 is LGHNA and CDR2 YSLEER. This CDR3 region has 13 residues. Trimming shortened V by 4 bases and J by 6 bases, and 12 bases separated the two germline ends. The DNA for the CDR3 is TGCGCCAGCAGCCCCCGGGGTATCGCTGAAGCTTTCTTT. Translating it yields CASSPRGIAEAFF.

Concerning this clone itself: This specimen includes other DNA sequences encoding the same CDR3. The chain combines TRBV6-5 with TRBJ1-5, with D possibly TRBD1 on 6 matching bases. The germline V and J ends were trimmed by 6 bases and 0 bases, with 9 bases remaining between them. CDR1 and CDR2 (germline): MNHEY, SVGAGI. There are 14 residues in the CDR3. The CDR3 is CASRTGYSNQPQHF. CDR3 nucleotides: TGTGCCAGCAGGACAGGCTATAGCAATCAGCCCCAGCATTTT.

The chain employs TRBV19 and TRBJ2-7; 9 bases line up with TRBD1. After removal of 1 base from V and 6 bases from J, the junction contained 10 bases not matched to a gene. The germline V gene encodes CDR1 LNHDA and CDR2 SQIVND (reference sequence). The CDR3 consists of 16 residues. CDR3 DNA sequence: TGTGCCAGTAGTATAGCACCGGACAGGGGTTCTTTCGAGCAGTACTTC. Its translation: CASSIAPDRGSFEQYF.

This clone was recorded once. The V call is TRBV7-3, the J call TRBJ1-6; D unresolved. CDR1 and CDR2 (germline): SGHTA, FQGTGA. V was clipped by 5 bases and J by 6 bases, with 14 bases between them. CDR3 length: 15 amino acids. CDR3 loop: CASSREKSSNSPLHF. DNA of the CDR3: TGTGCCAGCAGCCGGGAGAAAAGCTCTAATTCACCCCTCCACTTT.

The chain carries TRBV6-2 or TRBV6-3 and TRBJ2-1, with 11 bases that match TRBD1. CDR1 MNHEY and CDR2 SVGEGT come from the germline V gene. With 2 bases clipped from V and 7 bases from J, the junction kept 4 bases outside the gene matches. The CDR3 spans 15 residues. This CDR3 is CASSYGQGAQNEQFF. The CDR3 DNA reads as TGTGCCAGCAGTTACGGACAGGGGGCGCAAAATGAGCAGTTCTTC.

The chain combines TRBV3-1 (or the pseudogene TRBV3-2) with TRBJ1-2; TRBD1 matches at 8 bases. The CDR3 totals 16 residues. Per germline, CDR1 LGHDT and CDR2 YNNKEL (reference sequence). Trimming took 0 bases from V and 6 from J; bases not matched to a gene: 9. The CDR3 sequence is CASSQDSGGGSNGYTF. The CDR3 DNA reads TGTGCCAGCAGCCAAGATTCAGGGGGCGGGAGTAATGGCTACACCTTC.

This chain links TRBV29-1 with TRBJ1-2; D not certain. The V end lost 4 bases, the J end lost 6 bases, and 6 bases lay between the germline ends. The CDR3 is 10 residues long. Per germline, CDR1 SQVTM and CDR2 ANQGSEA. CDR3 in amino acids: CSVGSHGYTF. The CDR3 nucleotides are TGCAGCGTTGGGAGTCATGGCTACACCTTC.

The CDR3 loop is CASSQETGANYGYTF. The CDR3 nucleotides are TGCGCCAGCAGCCAAGAAACAGGGGCGAACTATGGCTACACCTTC. V usage is TRBV4-1 and J usage is TRBJ1-2; 7 nucleotides agree with TRBD1. The CDR3 is 15 residues long. Looked up from germline, CDR1 is MGHRA and CDR2 is YSYEKL. V lost 0 bases and J lost 2; bases outside the gene matches: 3.

This chain joins TRBV6-5 and TRBJ1-1; TRBD1 might be the D (5 bases). Germline assignment: CDR1 MNHEY and CDR2 SVGAGI. V was trimmed by 2 bases and J by 1 base, leaving 8 bases between them. The CDR3 totals 14 residues. CDR3 sequence (DNA): TGTGCCAGCAGTTACGACAGACAGAACACTGAAGCTTTCTTT. It is translated as CASSYDRQNTEAFF.

The gene calls are TRBV5-8 and TRBJ1-1; D is ambiguous. Germline CDR1 SGHTS, CDR2 YDEGEE. The germline V and J ends were trimmed by 6 bases and 1 base, with 19 bases remaining between them. There are 16 residues in the CDR3. CDR3 sequence reads: CASTLIWTLSNTEAFF. For the CDR3, the DNA is TGTGCCAGCACTCTGATATGGACTCTGTCGAACACTGAAGCTTTCTTT.

The chain uses TRBV29-1 and TRBJ2-1; 9 bases line up with TRBD2. Per germline, CDR1 SQVTM and CDR2 ANQGSEA. This CDR3 region has 13 residues. V was pared by 5 bases and J by 8 bases, with 7 bases of the junction left unmatched. This CDR3 reads CSVRAGGIYEQFF. The CDR3 DNA reads as TGCAGCGTTCGGGCGGGGGGGATCTATGAGCAGTTCTTC.

The chain has TRBV30 and TRBJ2-7; 9 bases align to TRBD1. This CDR3 is 12 amino acids long. The germline V gene has CDR1 GTSNPN and CDR2 SVGIG (reference sequence). The trim removed 8 bases at V and 8 bases at J, leaving 10 bases unmatched. CDR3 in DNA: TGTGCCGTCCGGGACAGGGAATTACAGCAGTACTTC. This translates into CAVRDRELQQYF.

The chain carries TRBV18 and TRBJ2-5; 9 bases align to TRBD1. This CDR3 has 14 residues. V shed 1 base, J shed 5 bases, and the junction held 2 bases outside the gene matches. Germline-derived CDR1 and CDR2 are KGHSH and LQKENI. Here the CDR3 DNA reads TGTGCCAGCTCACCACTCGACAGGGGGGAGACCCAGTACTTC. Residues: CASSPLDRGETQYF.

This clone was seen a handful of times. The chain employs TRBV4-2 and TRBJ2-1; D is unclear. The V gene lost 4 bases and the J gene lost 8 bases, with 12 bases spanning the gap. This CDR3 has 13 amino acids. CDR1 is LGHNA and CDR2 is YNFKEQ in the germline V gene. The CDR3 DNA reads TGTGCCAGCAGCCCCCTCCGGGTATATGAGCAGTTCTTC. It codes for CASSPLRVYEQFF.

This rearrangement joins TRBV7-8 to TRBJ1-3; 10 bases fit TRBD1. The CDR3 runs to 17 residues. CDR1 is SGHVS, CDR2 FQNEAQ, per germline. With 1 base clipped from V and 3 bases from J, the junction kept 6 bases outside the gene matches. CDR3 DNA sequence: TGTGCCAGCAGCTTAGAAGGGACAGGGGTTCTTGGAAACACCATATATTTT. It codes for CASSLEGTGVLGNTIYF.

The CDR3 DNA reads TGTGCCAGCAGTTCGTTGGCGGGAGGGCGGATGGAGACCCAGTACTTC. This codes for CASSSLAGGRMETQYF. The J gene is TRBJ2-5, the V gene TRBV27, with 9 bases lining up with TRBD2. Germline V lookup: CDR1 MNHEY, CDR2 SMNVEV (reference sequence). After removal of 4 bases from V and 5 bases from J, the junction contained 11 bases not matched to a gene. This CDR3 comprises 16 residues.

The chain links TRBV28 to TRBJ1-1; perhaps TRBD1 as D (5 bases). The germline V and J ends were trimmed by 4 bases and 10 bases, with 19 bases remaining between them. This CDR3 contains 14 residues. The germline V gene has CDR1 MDHEN and CDR2 SYDVKM. CDR3 nucleotide sequence: TGTGCCAGCAGTTCCCCGCATCCCGGGGGGGGAGCTTTCTTT. Its protein is CASSSPHPGGGAFF.

The V and J genes are TRBV6-5 and TRBJ2-7, with 12 bases identical to TRBD2. J lost 3 bases, V lost 8 bases, and 5 bases had no gene match. The CDR3 contains 14 residues. Germline V gene data show CDR1 as MNHEY and CDR2 as SVGAGI. In nucleotides, the CDR3 is TGTGCCAGCCTGACTAGCGGGAGTGTCTACGAGCAGTACTTC. This translates into CASLTSGSVYEQYF.

This chain joins TRBV4-2 and TRBJ1-6, with D perhaps matching TRBD1 (5 bases). The CDR3 has 15 residues. V dropped 1 base and J dropped 9 bases, with 13 bases sitting between them. CDR1 LGHNA and CDR2 YNFKEQ come from the germline V gene. The CDR3 nucleotides are TGTGCCAGCAGCCAAGGACAGCCCAGAACTTCACCCCTCCACTTT. This codes for CASSQGQPRTSPLHF.

The rearrangement links TRBV3-1 (or the pseudogene TRBV3-2) to TRBJ2-7; 8 bases agree with TRBD2. Germline-derived CDR1 and CDR2 are LGHDT and YNNKEL (reference sequence). This CDR3 region has 16 residues. Trimming cost V 2 bases and J 5 bases; bases outside gene matches: 11. The CDR3 DNA follows: TGTGCCAGCAGCCAATTAAACCAGCGGGGGTTTCACGAGCAGTACTTC. The encoded protein is CASSQLNQRGFHEQYF.

A few counts support this clone. The chain combines TRBV11-2 with TRBJ1-4, with D uncertain. The CDR3 totals 15 residues. The V gene's germline CDR1 is SGHAT and CDR2 FQNNGV. V was pared by 3 bases and J by 5 bases, with 13 bases between. CDR3 region: CASSFQRTENEKLFF. The CDR3 nucleotides are TGTGCCAGCAGCTTCCAAAGAACAGAGAATGAAAAACTGTTTTTT.